The TCR beta chain described here comes from a study of blood T cell repertoires in COVID-19 (dated by TCRdb to about 2020). With regard to the full study: Collaborator samples came from the United States, Italy and Spain and covered acute and convalescent phases of COVID-19. The repertoires were released in a freely available public database intended as a resource for research on the immune response to SARS-CoV-2. A de-identified subject ID, COVID-19 status, age in years and sex were almost always included in the sample metadata. Subjects who had been exposed to COVID-19, were actively infected with it, or had recovered from it provided the deeply sampled blood TCRbeta repertoires that made up the dataset. The samples were drawn from the first 160 participants of the ongoing ImmuneRACE study and from roughly 1,300 subjects provided by 6 global collaborators. Where available, HLA class I and class II types were obtained from metadata supplied by the sample provider rather than from assay-based typing. The prospective study material was composed of cDNA or gDNA derived from T cells, B-cell-depleted T cells, or PBMCs. Study-wide conclusions, independent of this receptor: Clinical and demographic metadata were provided uncurated, with the amount varying by source and participant.

Enrolling through a virtual design, the prospective study's participants ranged in age from roughly 18 to 89 years and lived across 20 to 25 United States geographic areas. In the prospective study, participants were assigned to cohorts based on the clinical history participants reported in a screening survey and a study questionnaire. Exposed participants had been in contact with someone with a PCR-confirmed or clinician-diagnosed COVID-19 case within 2 weeks of study entry. In the prospective study, mobile phlebotomists collected whole blood, serum and a nasopharyngeal or oropharyngeal swab from each participant. Participants in the prospective study had the option to provide additional blood draws and questionnaires over an approximately 2-month period. Before DNA extraction, blood samples from the prospective study were shipped at room temperature or frozen. TCRbeta CDR3 regions were amplified from genomic DNA using the immunoSEQ Assay, a bias-controlled multiplex PCR. The source study handled its data this way. The number of nucleated cells in each sample was estimated from the amplification of reference gene primers within the assay. To quantify the absolute abundance of each unique TCRbeta CDR3 rearrangement, sequence reads were collapsed and filtered. For each sample, productive Simpson clonality was calculated as the square root of Simpson's diversity index across productive rearrangements. TCRdb holds this immuneACCESS table with in-frame rearrangements only. Some clones are missing; in checked studies, unresolved V genes explain under half, and the rest has no known cause. That table is the source of V, J and clone size, and D and trimming were worked out from the DNA. This sample lists 200,000 to 250,000 clones; 83% were detected once. Approximately 5% of the sample lies in the top ten.

The germline V gene encodes CDR1 MDHEN and CDR2 SYDVKM. The CDR3 runs 15 amino acids, cysteine and phenylalanine included. Solely the CDR3 DNA is kept, with 45 bases framed from the first base. Trimming accounts for 8 bases at V and 1 base at J, while the number of junction bases matched to no gene is 9. As concerns this clone: Its antigen target is currently unknown. One base away there is no much larger clone; base qualities are not given.

The V and J segments used are TRBV28 and TRBJ1-1, and 8 junctional nucleotides match TRBD1. The sequenced sample was PBMCs or T cells enriched from blood (not recorded which). This receptor was taken from a woman aged 45-65 years who had been exposed to COVID-19. CDR3 sequence: CASGHFGTGNTEAFF. The sequence in DNA is TGTGCCAGCGGTCACTTTGGGACAGGGAACACTGAAGCTTTCTTT. The full variable domain, with segments outside the CDR3 supplied by the reference TRBV28 and TRBJ1-1 proteins, appears as DVKVTQSSRYLVKRTGEKVFLECVQDMDHENMFWYRQDPGLGLRLIYFSYDVKMKEKGDIPEGYSVSREKKERFSLILESASTNQTSMYLCASGHFGTGNTEAFFGQGTRLTVV.